This passage covers 32 T cell receptor beta chains from one sample sequenced in a study of T cell changes during pregnancy in multiple sclerosis (dated by TCRdb to the late 2010s). The library was produced with the immunoSEQ multiplex PCR assay. Drawn from immuneACCESS, this table holds only the in-frame rearrangements with V and J called that TCRdb kept. Clones are partly lost; checked studies trace under half to an unresolved V gene and leave the rest unexplained. The sample table records tens of thousands of clones; around 90% of these occur just once. The ten top clones hold 1.3% of the sample. Specimen: peripheral blood, collected in the second trimester of pregnancy. Source of these receptors: a female donor with multiple sclerosis, enrolled in a pregnancy study.

In this sample, this clone turned up a few times. The chain carries TRBV6-1 and TRBJ1-1; D remains ambiguous. Trimming shortened V by 4 bases and J by 5 bases, and 11 bases separated the two germline ends. CDR3 length: 13 residues. Germline V gene lookup returns CDR1 MNHNS and CDR2 SASEGT. In DNA, the CDR3 is TGTGCCAGCAGTGGACGGGAAGTGACTGAAGCTTTCTTT. Translating it yields CASSGREVTEAFF.

The chain links TRBV18 to TRBJ2-1; tentatively, D is TRBD1 (5 bases). The ends were cut back, 2 bases at V and 5 bases at J, with 10 bases in the middle. Germline V gene lookup returns CDR1 KGHSH and CDR2 LQKENI. This CDR3 region has 14 residues. CDR3 region: CASSPVTGDNEQFF. The DNA for the CDR3 is TGTGCCAGCTCACCAGTCACAGGAGACAATGAGCAGTTCTTC.

The gene calls are TRBV11-2 and TRBJ2-3, with D possibly being TRBD2 (5 bases). Germline V CDR1 and CDR2: SGHAT, FQNNGV. Trimming took 1 base from V and 0 from J, leaving 8 bases between them. The length of the CDR3 is 15 residues. CDR3 bases: TGTGCCAGCAGCTTAGTTCCGGGGAGCACAGATACGCAGTATTTT. It yields the protein CASSLVPGSTDTQYF.

The rearrangement links TRBV13 to TRBJ2-3; D possibly corresponds to TRBD2 (5 bases). V lost 3 bases and J 4 bases, leaving 20 bases between the germline ends. The CDR3 contains 17 residues. The V gene's germline CDR1 is PRHDT and CDR2 FYEKMQ (reference sequence). The CDR3 is CASSFRFGGGPPDTQYF. The CDR3 DNA follows: TGTGCCAGCAGCTTTCGGTTCGGCGGAGGACCCCCAGATACGCAGTATTTT.

The rearrangement uses TRBV19 and TRBJ2-2; D is possibly TRBD2 (6 bases). In germline, CDR1 is LNHDA, CDR2 SQIVND (reference sequence). The CDR3 runs to 15 residues. The V and J ends lost 7 bases and 3 bases respectively, with 15 bases between them. In DNA form, the CDR3 reads TGTGCCAGTAAAAGGGGCGGGGAGGACACCGGGGAGCTGTTTTTT. It is translated as CASKRGGEDTGELFF.

This clone was found once. This sequence joins TRBV19 and TRBJ2-7; possible D gene TRBD1, 6 bases. Germline V gene lookup returns CDR1 LNHDA and CDR2 SQIVND (reference sequence). This CDR3 comprises 14 residues. Trimming left V 6 bases short and J 2 bases short, with 14 bases between. The CDR3 region is CASSITGPTYEQYF. The CDR3 region has the DNA TGTGCCAGTAGCATTACAGGGCCCACCTACGAGCAGTACTTC. The full variable domain, in which reference TRBV19 and TRBJ2-7 provide the parts outside the CDR3, is DGGITQSPKYLFRKEGQNVTLSCEQNLNHDAMYWYRQDPGQGLRLIYYSQIVNDFQKGDIAEGYSVSREKKESFPLTVTSAQKNPTAFYLCASSITGPTYEQYFGPGTRLTVT.

V is TRBV18 and J is TRBJ2-5; D gene ambiguous. Trimming shortened V by 2 bases and J by 4 bases, and 8 bases separated the two germline ends. The CDR3 extends over 13 amino acids. Germline lookup yields CDR1 KGHSH and CDR2 LQKENI. CDR3 sequence: CASSPSLRETQYF. The CDR3 nucleotides are TGTGCCAGCTCACCATCACTTCGAGAGACCCAGTACTTC.

This chain joins TRBV7-6 and TRBJ2-2, with 10 bases matching TRBD2. CDR1 and CDR2 (germline): SGHVS, FNYEAQ. The junction had 5 bases not matched to a gene; V was cut back by 3 bases and J by 1 base. The CDR3 has 17 residues. CDR3 amino acids: CASSLASGGLNTGELFF. CDR3 bases: TGTGCCAGCAGCTTGGCTAGCGGGGGACTGAACACCGGGGAGCTGTTTTTT.

The V and J genes are TRBV4-3 and TRBJ2-6, with a weak D call TRBD1 (6 bases). The CDR3 contains 17 residues. V shed 3 bases and J shed 0 bases, with 12 bases lying between them. Germline V gives CDR1 LGHNA, CDR2 YSLEER. The CDR3 is CASSHLYRDSGANVLTF. The CDR3 nucleotides read TGCGCCAGCAGCCACCTGTACAGGGACTCTGGGGCCAACGTCCTGACTTTC.

The V and J genes are TRBV13 and TRBJ2-3; 9 nucleotides agree with TRBD2. The ends lost 3 bases at V and 8 bases at J; junction bases unmatched: 6. The CDR3 is 14 amino acids. In germline, CDR1 is PRHDT, CDR2 FYEKMQ (reference sequence). The CDR3 sequence: CASSFGRGGVTQYF. DNA for the CDR3: TGTGCCAGCAGCTTCGGGCGGGGGGGTGTTACGCAGTATTTT.

The chain links TRBV7-9 to TRBJ1-1, with a possible D match to TRBD1 (6 bases). Germline V CDR1 and CDR2: SEHNR, FQNEAQ (reference sequence). The CDR3 has 15 residues. The V gene lost 5 bases and the J gene lost 6 bases, with 19 bases spanning the gap. The CDR3 DNA reads TGTGCCAGCAGCCCAAGCGCGTGGGGGCGGGCTGAAGCTTTCTTT. Amino acids: CASSPSAWGRAEAFF.

The gene calls are TRBV7-2 and TRBJ2-1; no clear D gene. The CDR3 length is 14 residues. Trimming removed 2 bases from V and 6 bases from J, with 11 bases in between. Germline lookup yields CDR1 SGHTA and CDR2 FQGNSA. For the CDR3, the DNA is TGTGCCAGCAGCTTACATCAGGTTTCCAATGAGCAGTTCTTC. Its protein product is CASSLHQVSNEQFF.

This chain joins TRBV7-9 and TRBJ1-2; TRBD1 aligns across 9 bases. CDR1 is SEHNR, CDR2 FQNEAQ, per germline (reference sequence). V was pared by 2 bases and J by 4 bases, with 8 bases of the junction left unmatched. The CDR3 spans 16 residues. CDR3 bases: TGTGCCAGCAGCTTATATACAGGGGGCTCGAGCTATGGCTACACCTTC. The encoded protein is CASSLYTGGSSYGYTF.

The CDR3 sequence is CASSPWTGPNQPQHF. Written as DNA, the CDR3 is TGTGCCAGTAGCCCCTGGACAGGGCCCAATCAGCCCCAGCATTTT. This chain joins TRBV19 and TRBJ1-5; 8 nucleotides agree with TRBD1. Germline V gene data show CDR1 as LNHDA and CDR2 as SQIVND (reference sequence). J was trimmed by 3 bases and V by 6 bases; bases with no gene match: 7. The CDR3 spans 15 residues.

This chain uses TRBV2 with TRBJ1-1, with D unresolved. V lost 7 bases to trimming and J lost 7 bases, with 13 bases between them. The CDR3 contains 12 residues. Looked up from germline, CDR1 is SNHLY and CDR2 is FYNNEI. The CDR3 sequence: CASTEFGLEAFF. DNA of the CDR3: TGTGCCAGCACGGAGTTTGGTCTTGAAGCTTTCTTT.

In DNA form, the CDR3 reads TGTGCCAGCAGCTTAGTCTCCGTAGCTTTCTTT. Residues: CASSLVSVAFF. The chain couples TRBV11-2 to TRBJ1-1; no clear D. CDR3 length equals 11 residues. Germline loops: CDR1 SGHAT, CDR2 FQNNGV. Trimming shortened V by 1 base and J by 10 bases, and 7 bases separated the two germline ends.

The CDR3 DNA sequence: TGCGCCAGCAGCCAAGAGGCAAGGGGGCATGGCTACACCTTC. Its translation: CASSQEARGHGYTF. V gene TRBV4-1 combines with J gene TRBJ1-2, with 7 bases fitting TRBD1. Trimming took 0 bases from V and 6 from J; bases not matched to a gene: 4. CDR3 length equals 14 residues. The germline CDR1 and CDR2 sequences are MGHRA and YSYEKL.

Details on this clone: A junction boundary mismatches the germline segment, possibly from a read error. The rearrangement links TRBV27 to TRBJ1-2, with 9 bases aligning to TRBD1. Germline V lookup: CDR1 MNHEY, CDR2 SMNVEV (reference sequence). The CDR3 has 14 amino acids. This CDR3 is CASNTRDRVYCYTF. The CDR3 nucleotides read TGTGCCAGCAATACCCGGGACAGGGTCTATTGCTACACCTTC.

The chain couples TRBV7-9 to TRBJ1-1; D remains unclear. The CDR3 sequence is 15 residues long. The V end was cut by 4 bases, the J end by 0 bases, with 12 bases between. The V gene's germline CDR1 is SEHNR and CDR2 FQNEAQ (reference sequence). This chain's CDR3 is CASSSAGRLNTEAFF. In nucleotides, the CDR3 is TGTGCCAGCAGCTCCGCGGGCAGATTGAACACTGAAGCTTTCTTT.

V gene TRBV5-1 combines with J gene TRBJ2-3; the match to TRBD2 covers 7 bases. The CDR3 covers 16 residues. Germline-derived CDR1 and CDR2 are SGHRS and YFSETQ. J gave up 0 bases and V 4 bases, and 8 bases lay outside the gene matches. The CDR3: CASSATAGLSTDTQYF. CDR3 bases: TGCGCCAGCAGCGCAACAGCGGGACTTAGCACAGATACGCAGTATTTT.

This chain links TRBV2 with TRBJ1-2; 7 nucleotides align to TRBD1. CDR1 and CDR2 (germline): SNHLY, FYNNEI. Losses at the gene ends were 5 bases for V and 1 base for J; bases not matched to a gene: 19. The CDR3 is 19 amino acids. Here the CDR3 DNA reads TGTGCCAGCAGTCCACTCCCCGGGACAGCCGCCCTCTTTAACTATGGCTACACCTTC. Amino acids: CASSPLPGTAALFNYGYTF.

The V call is TRBV19, the J call TRBJ1-6, with 8 positions matching TRBD1. This CDR3 comprises 16 residues. Trimming at V came to 5 bases and at J to 10 bases, leaving 13 bases not matched to a gene. Germline CDR1 LNHDA, CDR2 SQIVND (reference sequence). The CDR3 region is CASSAWTGRGRSPLHF. CDR3 sequence (DNA): TGTGCCAGTAGTGCCTGGACAGGGAGGGGGAGATCACCCCTCCACTTT.

The chain joins TRBV5-5 to TRBJ2-7; TRBD1 aligns across 7 bases. Germline V lookup: CDR1 SGHKS, CDR2 YYEKEE (reference sequence). With 1 base clipped from V and 0 bases from J, the junction kept 4 bases outside the gene matches. The CDR3 totals 15 residues. In nucleotides, the CDR3 is TGTGCCAGCAGCTTGTCACAGGGGATCTCCTACGAGCAGTACTTC. Residues: CASSLSQGISYEQYF.

The DNA of the CDR3 is TGTGCCAGCAGCTTAGGACAGGGTTACACCGGGGAGCTGTTTTTT. This sequence encodes CASSLGQGYTGELFF. The chain employs TRBV5-6 and TRBJ2-2, with 8 bases identical to TRBD1. This CDR3 is built from 15 residues. The germline V gene encodes CDR1 SGHDT and CDR2 YYEEEE. With V trimmed by 2 bases and J by 3 bases, 3 bases remained unmatched.

In this sample, this clone turned up once. This sequence joins TRBV30 and TRBJ1-4; 10 nucleotides match TRBD1. This CDR3 spans 17 amino acids. Germline CDR1 is GTSNPN and CDR2 is SVGIG (reference sequence). V dropped 2 bases and J dropped 4; count of bases not matched to a gene: 10. The CDR3 sequence: CAWSFDPGTGVNEKLFF. The CDR3 nucleotides are TGTGCCTGGAGTTTCGATCCCGGGACAGGGGTTAATGAAAAACTGTTTTTT. The entire variable domain, with the rest obtained from reference TRBV30 and TRBJ1-4, is as follows: SQTIHQWPATLVQPVGSPLSLECTVEGTSNPNLYWYRQAAGRGLQLLFYSVGIGQISSEVPQNLSASRPQDRQFILSSKKLLLSDSGFYLCAWSFDPGTGVNEKLFFGSGTQLSVL.

The chain has TRBV5-1 and TRBJ1-1; possible D gene TRBD1, 5 bases. Germline V gives CDR1 SGHRS, CDR2 YFSETQ. Between the trimmed V and J ends, which lost 1 base and 1 base, there was a span of 11 bases. The CDR3 extends over 15 amino acids. Here the CDR3 DNA reads TGCGCCAGCAGCTTGATTTCCGGGGGGAACACTGAAGCTTTCTTT. Translated: CASSLISGGNTEAFF.

The gene calls are TRBV16 and TRBJ2-5; a possible D gene is TRBD2 (6 bases). The CDR3 length is 13 residues. Germline-derived CDR1 and CDR2 are KGHSY and FQNENV. The V end was cut by 6 bases, the J end by 1 base, with 9 bases between. In nucleotides, the CDR3 is TGTGCCAGCAGTCGGGGGTCCCAAGAGACCCAGTACTTC. Translated, it gives CASSRGSQETQYF.

The rearrangement uses TRBV27 and TRBJ1-5; no clear D gene. The CDR3 runs to 16 residues. From germline, CDR1 is MNHEY and CDR2 SMNVEV (reference sequence). The germline V and J ends were trimmed by 5 bases and 4 bases, with 18 bases remaining between them. The CDR3 region is CASSLQIRLRNQPQHF. The DNA for the CDR3 is TGTGCCAGCAGTCTCCAGATCCGCTTGAGGAATCAGCCCCAGCATTTT.

Remarks on this clone: This same CDR3 is encoded by further DNA sequences in the sample. The V and J genes are TRBV9 and TRBJ1-2, with TRBD1 matching over 8 bases. This CDR3 comprises 14 residues. The germline CDR1 and CDR2 sequences are SGDLS and YYNGEE. The J segment lost 7 bases and the V segment lost 4 bases, leaving 9 bases of the junction unmatched. The CDR3 DNA reads as TGTGCCAGCAGCCCCAGGGGGCGCGGCAGTGGCTACACCTTC. Residues: CASSPRGRGSGYTF.

The V gene is TRBV9, the J gene TRBJ1-1; perhaps TRBD1 as D (5 bases). This CDR3 contains 13 residues. Germline V gene data show CDR1 as SGDLS and CDR2 as YYNGEE. The V and J ends lost 4 bases and 3 bases respectively, with 10 bases between them. The CDR3 sequence is CASSTRQYTEAFF. CDR3 in DNA: TGTGCCAGCAGCACCCGACAGTACACTGAAGCTTTCTTT.

The chain employs TRBV4-3 and TRBJ1-2; no clear D. The V gene lost 0 bases and the J gene lost 2 bases, with 10 bases spanning the gap. This CDR3 is built from 15 residues. Germline CDR1 LGHNA, CDR2 YSLEER. CDR3 nucleotide sequence: TGCGCCAGCAGCCAAGATCGCGGCCAGAACTATGGCTACACCTTC. Amino acids: CASSQDRGQNYGYTF.

The V call is TRBV15, the J call TRBJ1-2, with D uncertain. Between the trimmed V and J ends, which lost 5 bases and 0 bases, there was a span of 13 bases. The CDR3 is 15 amino acids. CDR1 LNHNV and CDR2 YYDKDF come from the germline V gene (reference sequence). CDR3 sequence: CATSLSPIANYGYTF. CDR3 in DNA: TGTGCCACCAGCCTATCACCCATAGCTAACTATGGCTACACCTTC. Together with reference TRBV15 and TRBJ1-2, the CDR3 gives the full variable domain: DAMVIQNPRYQVTQFGKPVTLSCSQTLNHNVMYWYQQKSSQAPKLLFHYYDKDFNNEADTPDNFQSRRPNTSFCFLDIRSPGLGDTAMYLCATSLSPIANYGYTFGSGTRLTVV.